Below are 22 T cell receptor beta chains sequenced from a single sample in a study of PD-1 and CTLA-4 blockade in melanoma (dated by TCRdb to the early 2020s). Library construction relied on the immunoSEQ multiplex PCR assay. The clones in this table, taken by TCRdb from immuneACCESS, are in-frame only. Not every clone is retained; where verified, under half of the shortfall comes from an unresolved V gene, and the cause of the rest is unknown. The sample table holds tens of thousands of clones, of which roughly 91% were seen once. Of the sample, 7.5% to 10% falls within the top ten clones. The sample consisted of CD8+ T cells from peripheral blood, taken before anti-PD-1 treatment. These TCRs come from a human donor with melanoma.

The rearrangement uses TRBV14 and TRBJ1-1; D is unresolved. Germline lookup yields CDR1 SGHDN and CDR2 FVKESK. With 2 bases removed from V and 4 bases from J, the gap between germline ends came to 17 bases. The CDR3 runs 16 residues. CDR3 nucleotides: TGTGCCAGCAGCCAACTCAAGATCTTAGGGAGCACTGAAGCTTTCTTT. It translates to CASSQLKILGSTEAFF.

The rearrangement links TRBV10-1 to TRBJ2-1, with 7 bases identical to TRBD2. The CDR3 runs 12 residues. Unmatched junction bases numbered 2, after V lost 3 bases and J lost 9 bases. Per the germline V gene, CDR1 is WNHNN and CDR2 is SYGVQD (reference sequence). The CDR3 nucleotides are TGCGCCAGCAGTGATACGGGAGGTGAGCAGTTCTTC. This gives the protein CASSDTGGEQFF.

This chain uses TRBV28 with TRBJ2-7; 10 nucleotides align to TRBD1. Germline V lookup: CDR1 MDHEN, CDR2 SYDVKM. V gave up 4 bases and J gave up 4 bases; unmatched junction bases: 7. This CDR3 is 15 amino acids long. CDR3 region: CASSSPRDRGYEQYF. The DNA for the CDR3 is TGTGCCAGCAGTTCTCCGAGGGACAGGGGATACGAGCAGTACTTC.

This rearrangement joins TRBV9 to TRBJ2-4; D not certain. The germline V and J ends were trimmed by 4 bases and 8 bases, with 13 bases remaining between them. This CDR3 is built from 13 residues. Germline values: CDR1 SGDLS, CDR2 YYNGEE. The CDR3, as DNA: TGTGCCAGCAGCTCGGATGGGCTGGACATTCAGTACTTC. Its translation is CASSSDGLDIQYF. The variable domain in full, with the rest retrieved from reference TRBV9 and TRBJ2-4, is DSGVTQTPKHLITATGQRVTLRCSPRSGDLSVYWYQQSLDQGLQFLIQYYNGEERAKGNILERFSAQQFPDLHSELNLSSLELGDSALYFCASSSDGLDIQYFGAGTRLSVL.

V is TRBV12-3 or TRBV12-4 and J is TRBJ1-1, with D unresolved. V dropped 3 bases and J dropped 1 base, with 6 bases sitting between them. The CDR3 runs 13 residues. The CDR3 here is CASSFMKNTEAFF. In nucleotides, the CDR3 is TGTGCCAGCAGTTTCATGAAGAACACTGAAGCTTTCTTT.

The chain is built from TRBV3-1 (or the pseudogene TRBV3-2) and TRBJ1-3; D call uncertain. Germline CDR1 reads LGHDT; CDR2 reads YNNKEL (reference sequence). This CDR3 has 15 residues. Trimming removed 2 bases at V and 0 bases at J, with 8 bases between. CDR3 DNA sequence: TGTGCCAGCAGCCAATCCGGGATCTCTGGAAACACCATATATTTT. This sequence encodes CASSQSGISGNTIYF.

The chain recombines TRBV11-1 with TRBJ1-1; D call uncertain. Germline V lookup: CDR1 SGHAT, CDR2 FQDESV (reference sequence). The CDR3 loop spans 12 amino acids. Trimming took off 1 base at V and 4 bases at J, with 4 bases between the two ends. The CDR3: CASSLGATEAFF. Here the CDR3 DNA reads TGTGCCAGCAGCTTAGGGGCCACTGAAGCTTTCTTT.

The chain recombines TRBV27 with TRBJ2-1, with 10 positions matching TRBD2. The germline V gene encodes CDR1 MNHEY and CDR2 SMNVEV (reference sequence). The CDR3 runs to 17 residues. V was pared by 2 bases and J by 0 bases, with 4 bases of the junction left unmatched. The CDR3 DNA sequence: TGTGCCAGCAGTTTAAGCGGGAGGGGTTACTCCTACAATGAGCAGTTCTTC. Its translation: CASSLSGRGYSYNEQFF.

This sequence joins TRBV5-1 and TRBJ1-1; D remains unclear. Between the trimmed V and J ends, which lost 5 bases and 2 bases, there was a span of 13 bases. Germline CDR1 SGHRS, CDR2 YFSETQ. This CDR3 is 14 amino acids long. The CDR3 is CASRAWNSNTEAFF. The CDR3 coding sequence is TGCGCCAGCAGAGCTTGGAACTCAAACACTGAAGCTTTCTTT.

The V gene is TRBV10-1, the J gene TRBJ1-1; 10 nucleotides align to TRBD1. This CDR3 is 15 amino acids long. Trimming at V came to 0 bases and at J to 5 bases, leaving 3 bases not matched to a gene. Germline CDR1 WNHNN, CDR2 SYGVQD (reference sequence). The CDR3 coding sequence is TGCGCCAGCAGTGAGTCGTGGGGACAGGGGACTGAAGCTTTCTTT. Translation gives CASSESWGQGTEAFF.

The chain combines TRBV7-9 with TRBJ1-6, with TRBD1 matching 7 bases. The germline CDR1 and CDR2 sequences are SEHNR and FQNEAQ (reference sequence). The CDR3 loop spans 15 amino acids. Trimming removed 2 bases from V and 9 bases from J; junction bases left unmatched: 7. The CDR3 DNA follows: TGTGCCAGCAGCTTAAGGGGGACAGAGTTTTCACCCCTCCACTTT. It encodes CASSLRGTEFSPLHF.

This chain connects TRBV9 to TRBJ2-7; 10 positions agree with TRBD1. V lost 3 bases and J lost 5; bases outside the gene matches: 5. Per germline, CDR1 SGDLS and CDR2 YYNGEE. The CDR3 loop spans 14 amino acids. The DNA for the CDR3 is TGTGCCAGCAGCGCCCCGGGACAGGGGAACGAGCAGTACTTC. Translation: CASSAPGQGNEQYF.

This rearrangement joins TRBV11-2 to TRBJ2-7; D gene uncertain. Trimming took off 1 base at V and 2 bases at J, with 9 bases between the two ends. The germline gives CDR1 SGHAT, CDR2 FQNNGV. The CDR3 totals 14 residues. The DNA of the CDR3 is TGTGCCAGCAGCTTAGTTTCCAGGCCCTACGAGCAGTACTTC. It is translated as CASSLVSRPYEQYF.

The rearrangement uses TRBV19 and TRBJ2-1; 7 positions agree with TRBD1. This CDR3 is 14 amino acids long. The V gene's germline CDR1 is LNHDA and CDR2 SQIVND (reference sequence). V lost 4 bases, J lost 8 bases, and 8 bases stayed unmatched. The DNA of the CDR3 is TGTGCCAGTAGTACCTATACAGGGGACGATGAGCAGTTCTTC. This codes for CASSTYTGDDEQFF.

CDR3 protein: CATSDRPGEKLFF. In nucleotides, the CDR3 is TGTGCCACCAGTGATCGACCGGGGGAAAAACTGTTTTTT. The chain joins TRBV24-1 to TRBJ1-4; D is unclear. From germline, CDR1 is KGHDR and CDR2 SFDVKD. The V end lost 3 bases, the J end lost 8 bases, and 9 bases lay between the germline ends. The CDR3 has 13 residues.

In its sample, this clone was seen once. The chain couples TRBV27 to TRBJ2-3; 9 nucleotides match TRBD1. Per germline, CDR1 MNHEY and CDR2 SMNVEV (reference sequence). This CDR3 has 16 amino acids. After removal of 5 bases from V and 3 bases from J, the junction contained 9 bases not matched to a gene. The CDR3 is CASSPGTGMSTDTQYF. The CDR3, as DNA: TGTGCCAGCAGTCCCGGGACAGGGATGTCAACAGATACGCAGTATTTT.

The chain uses TRBV5-5 and TRBJ2-5, with 10 bases fitting TRBD1. The germline CDR1 and CDR2 sequences are SGHKS and YYEKEE (reference sequence). This CDR3 has 15 residues. Trimming at V came to 2 bases and at J to 5 bases, leaving 6 bases not matched to a gene. The CDR3 bases are TGTGCCAGCAGCTTCGACAGGGGGCAATCGGAGACCCAGTACTTC. Amino acids: CASSFDRGQSETQYF.

This sequence joins TRBV6-5 and TRBJ2-7; D not certain. V was cut by 5 bases and J by 5 bases, with 4 bases left in between. CDR3 length: 10 residues. Germline CDR1 reads MNHEY; CDR2 reads SVGAGI. CDR3 sequence: CASSRDEQYF. CDR3 in DNA: TGTGCCAGCAGTAGGGACGAGCAGTACTTC.

This clone has only one observation. This chain links TRBV10-2 with TRBJ2-1; 7 positions agree with TRBD2. Germline assignment: CDR1 WSHSY and CDR2 SAAADI. V was clipped by 2 bases and J by 5 bases; unmatched bases: 6. The CDR3 loop spans 15 amino acids. Here the CDR3 reads CASSEEASGNNEQFF. For the CDR3, the DNA is TGCGCCAGCAGTGAGGAGGCTAGCGGAAACAATGAGCAGTTCTTC.

This clone was recorded once. The gene calls are TRBV12-3 or TRBV12-4 and TRBJ2-7, with 7 bases that match TRBD1. The CDR3 runs 13 residues. V lost 6 bases, J lost 7 bases, and 9 bases stayed unmatched. CDR3 sequence reads: CASSEEGAWEQYF. The CDR3 DNA is TGTGCCAGCAGCGAAGAGGGGGCTTGGGAGCAGTACTTC.

The chain recombines TRBV7-8 with TRBJ1-3, with D unresolved. The V gene lost 5 bases and the J gene lost 4 bases, with 18 bases spanning the gap. The CDR3 sequence is 16 residues long. Germline CDR1 reads SGHVS; CDR2 reads FQNEAQ. Here the CDR3 DNA reads TGTGCCAGCAGCCCGGGAATTTTGTTGTCCGGAAACACCATATATTTT. This gives the protein CASSPGILLSGNTIYF.

The CDR3 sequence: CASSSLEGHYEQYF. The CDR3 DNA reads as TGTGCCAGCAGCTCCCTCGAGGGTCACTACGAGCAGTACTTC. This chain joins TRBV11-2 and TRBJ2-7; possible D gene TRBD2, 5 bases. Germline values: CDR1 SGHAT, CDR2 FQNNGV. This CDR3 comprises 14 residues. Trimming left V 4 bases short and J 3 bases short, with 13 bases between.